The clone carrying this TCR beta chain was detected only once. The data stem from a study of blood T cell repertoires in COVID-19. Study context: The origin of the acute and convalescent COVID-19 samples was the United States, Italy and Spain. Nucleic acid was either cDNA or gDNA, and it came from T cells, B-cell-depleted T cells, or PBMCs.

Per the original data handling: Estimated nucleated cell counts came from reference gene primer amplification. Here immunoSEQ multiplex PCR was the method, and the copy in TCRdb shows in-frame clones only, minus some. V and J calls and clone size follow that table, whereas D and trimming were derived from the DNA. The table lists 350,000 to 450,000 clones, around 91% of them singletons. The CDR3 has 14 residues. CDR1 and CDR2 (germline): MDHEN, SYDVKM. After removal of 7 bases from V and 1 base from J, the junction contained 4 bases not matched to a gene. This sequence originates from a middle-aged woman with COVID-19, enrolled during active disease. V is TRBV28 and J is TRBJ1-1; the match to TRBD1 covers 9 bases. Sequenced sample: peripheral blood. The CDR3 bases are TGTGCCAGCACCCAGACAGGGGGGAACACTGAAGCTTTCTTT. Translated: CASTQTGGNTEAFF.